This record looks at one TCR beta chain sequence and its context. The data are from a study of blood T cell repertoires in COVID-19. Germline assignment: CDR1 SGHTA and CDR2 FQGNSA. V gave up 2 bases and J gave up 10 bases, with 11 bases separating them. This CDR3 contains 13 residues. Sequenced by immunoSEQ multiplex PCR; TCRdb stores in-frame clones only, minus some. The sample records a few hundred thousand clones, around 86% being singletons. The sequence came from a man older than 75 with acute or convalescent COVID-19. The specimen sequenced was peripheral blood. V and J are TRBV7-2 and TRBJ1-4; D is undetermined. CDR3 nucleotide sequence: TGTGCCAGCAGCTTACAAATTGGCGGAAAACTGTTTTTT. Translation: CASSLQIGGKLFF.